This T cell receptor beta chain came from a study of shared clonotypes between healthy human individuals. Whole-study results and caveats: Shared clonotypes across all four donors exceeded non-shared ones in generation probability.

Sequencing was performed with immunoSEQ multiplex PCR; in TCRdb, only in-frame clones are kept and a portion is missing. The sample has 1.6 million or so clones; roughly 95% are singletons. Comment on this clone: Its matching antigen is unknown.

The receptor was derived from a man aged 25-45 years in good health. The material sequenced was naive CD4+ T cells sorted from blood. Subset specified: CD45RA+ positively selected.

The CDR3 nucleotides are TGTGCCAGCAGTAAAGGACAGGGGGTATATAGTACGCAGTATTTT. Its protein is CASSKGQGVYSTQYF. The chain links TRBV13 to TRBJ2-3; 10 bases map to TRBD1. The CDR3 sequence is 15 residues long. CDR1 and CDR2 from the germline V gene are PRHDT and FYEKMQ (reference sequence). With 6 bases clipped from V and 8 bases from J, the junction kept 11 bases outside the gene matches.